This entry concerns a single TCR beta chain. Its target is unknown. TRB rearrangements spanning V, D and J were amplified using mixed TRB-A/B primers. A single record per CDR3 protein comes from TCRdb applying MiXCR to the multiplex PCR reads. Here the sample spans about 2,000 distinct CDR3 sequences, around a fifth being singletons. The template was genomic DNA from peripheral blood, not RNA. This record belongs to a study of T cell repertoires in aging, cancer and after chemotherapy. General study results and limits: In healthy donors, age-related TCR diversity loss mainly reflected lost richness. Across the chemotherapy interval, each cancer cohort showed higher median generation probability, suggesting thymic rebound. These repertoire data do not allow conclusions about immunological memory after chemotherapy.

CDR1 and CDR2 (germline): SGDLS, YYNGEE. Trimming took off 4 bases at V and 3 bases at J, with 11 bases between the two ends. The CDR3 is 14 amino acids. Sequences were obtained from blood. V usage is TRBV9 and J usage is TRBJ2-1; D gene uncertain. This TCR was recovered from a human donor with a solid tumor. The CDR3 region is CASSLNPLYNEQFF. DNA for the CDR3: TGTGCCAGCAGCTTGAACCCCCTCTACAATGAGCAGTTCTTC.